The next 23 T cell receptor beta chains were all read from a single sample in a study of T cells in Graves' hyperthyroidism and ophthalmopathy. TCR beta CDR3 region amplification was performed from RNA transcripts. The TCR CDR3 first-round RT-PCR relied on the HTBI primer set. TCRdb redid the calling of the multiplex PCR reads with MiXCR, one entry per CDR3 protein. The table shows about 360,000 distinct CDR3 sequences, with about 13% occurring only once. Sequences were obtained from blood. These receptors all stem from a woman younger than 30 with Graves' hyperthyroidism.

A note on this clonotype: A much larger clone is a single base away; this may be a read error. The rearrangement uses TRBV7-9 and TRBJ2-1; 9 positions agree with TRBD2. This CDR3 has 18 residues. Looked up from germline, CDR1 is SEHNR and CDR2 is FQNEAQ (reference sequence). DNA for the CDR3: TGTGCCAGCAGCTTAAAGCTGGGTGCGCGGGAGGGAACGAATGGGCAGTTCTTC. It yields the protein CASSLKLGAREGTNGQFF.

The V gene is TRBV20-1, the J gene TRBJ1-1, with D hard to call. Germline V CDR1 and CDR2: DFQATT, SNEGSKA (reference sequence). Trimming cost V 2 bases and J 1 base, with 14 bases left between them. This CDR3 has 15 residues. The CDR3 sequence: CSARTSPGGNTEAFF. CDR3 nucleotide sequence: TGCAGTGCTAGAACAAGTCCCGGAGGGAACACTGAAGCTTTCTTT.

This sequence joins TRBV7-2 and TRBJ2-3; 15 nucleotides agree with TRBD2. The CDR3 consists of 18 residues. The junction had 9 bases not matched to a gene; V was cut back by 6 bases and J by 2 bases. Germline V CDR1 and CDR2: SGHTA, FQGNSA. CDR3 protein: CASRRGLAGGRYTDTQYF. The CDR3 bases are TGTGCCAGCAGGCGTGGACTAGCGGGAGGGAGATACACAGATACGCAGTATTTT.

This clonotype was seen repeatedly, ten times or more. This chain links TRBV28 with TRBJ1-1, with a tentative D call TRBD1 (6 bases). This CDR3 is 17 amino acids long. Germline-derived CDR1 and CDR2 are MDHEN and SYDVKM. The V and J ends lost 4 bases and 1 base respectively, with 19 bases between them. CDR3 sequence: CASSSGGALGANTEAFF. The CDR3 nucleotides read TGTGCCAGCAGTTCCGGGGGGGCGTTGGGGGCGAACACTGAAGCTTTCTTT.

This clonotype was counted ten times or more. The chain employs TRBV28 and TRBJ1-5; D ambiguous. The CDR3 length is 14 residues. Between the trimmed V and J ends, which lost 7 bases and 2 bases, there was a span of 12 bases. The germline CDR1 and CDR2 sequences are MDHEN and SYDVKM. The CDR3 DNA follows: TGTGCCAGCAACTCAGTTGGGGGCAATCAGCCCCAGCATTTT. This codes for CASNSVGGNQPQHF.

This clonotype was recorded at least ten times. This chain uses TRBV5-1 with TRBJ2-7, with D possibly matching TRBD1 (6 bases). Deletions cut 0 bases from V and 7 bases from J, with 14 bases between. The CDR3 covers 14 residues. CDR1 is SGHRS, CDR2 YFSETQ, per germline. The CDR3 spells CASSLEDQGLEQYF. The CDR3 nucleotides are TGCGCCAGCAGCTTGGAGGATCAGGGGCTAGAGCAGTACTTC.

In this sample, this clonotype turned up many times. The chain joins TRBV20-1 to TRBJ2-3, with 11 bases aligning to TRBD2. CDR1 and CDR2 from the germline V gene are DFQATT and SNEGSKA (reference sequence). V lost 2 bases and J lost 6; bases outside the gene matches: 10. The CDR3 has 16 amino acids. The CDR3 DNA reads TGCAGTGCTAGATTGGGACTAGCGGTCCGAGGGGATACGCAGTATTTT. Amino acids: CSARLGLAVRGDTQYF.

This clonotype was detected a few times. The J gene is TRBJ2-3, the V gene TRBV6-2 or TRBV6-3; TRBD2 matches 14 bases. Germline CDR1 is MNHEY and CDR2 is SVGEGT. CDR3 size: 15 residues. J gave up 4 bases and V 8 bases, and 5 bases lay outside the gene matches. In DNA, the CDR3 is TGTGCCAGCGCCAGACTAGCGGGGGGGTCAGATACGCAGTATTTT. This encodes CASARLAGGSDTQYF.

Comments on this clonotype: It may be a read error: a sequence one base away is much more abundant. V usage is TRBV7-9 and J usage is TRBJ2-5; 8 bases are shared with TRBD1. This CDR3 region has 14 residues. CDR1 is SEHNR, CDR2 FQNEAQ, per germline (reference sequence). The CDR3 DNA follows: TGTGCCAGCAGCTCATTCAGGGGGCAAGAGACCCAGCACTTC. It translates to CASSSFRGQETQHF.

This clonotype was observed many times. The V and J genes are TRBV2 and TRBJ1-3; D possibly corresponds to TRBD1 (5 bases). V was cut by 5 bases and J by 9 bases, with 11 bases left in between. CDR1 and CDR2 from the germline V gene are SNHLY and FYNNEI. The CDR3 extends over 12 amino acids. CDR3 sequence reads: CASSPQGPTIYF. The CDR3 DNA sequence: TGTGCCAGCAGTCCTCAGGGACCCACCATATATTTT.

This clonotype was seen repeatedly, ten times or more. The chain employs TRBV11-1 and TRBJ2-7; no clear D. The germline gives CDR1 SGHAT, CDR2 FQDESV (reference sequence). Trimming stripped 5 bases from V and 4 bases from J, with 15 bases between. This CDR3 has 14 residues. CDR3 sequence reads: CASSPSSPTYEQYF. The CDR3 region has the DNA TGTGCCAGCAGCCCCAGTTCCCCCACTTACGAGCAGTACTTC.

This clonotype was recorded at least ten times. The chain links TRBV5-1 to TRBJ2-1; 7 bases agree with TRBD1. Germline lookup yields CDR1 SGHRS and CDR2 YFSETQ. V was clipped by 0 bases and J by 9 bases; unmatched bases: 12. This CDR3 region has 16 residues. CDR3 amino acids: CASSLGSGGYTGEQFF. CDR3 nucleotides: TGCGCCAGCAGCTTGGGGTCAGGGGGTTATACAGGTGAGCAGTTCTTC. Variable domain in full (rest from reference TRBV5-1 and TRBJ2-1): KAGVTQTPRYLIKTRGQQVTLSCSPISGHRSVSWYQQTPGQGLQFLFEYFSETQRNKGNFPGRFSGRQFSNSRSEMNVSTLELGDSALYLCASSLGSGGYTGEQFFGPGTRLTVL.

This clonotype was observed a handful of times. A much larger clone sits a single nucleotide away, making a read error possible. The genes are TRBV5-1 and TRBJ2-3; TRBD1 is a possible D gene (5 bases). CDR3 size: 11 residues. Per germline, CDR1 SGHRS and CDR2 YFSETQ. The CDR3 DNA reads TGCGCCAGCAGCTACACAGGTACGCAGTATTTT. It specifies CASSYTGTQYF.

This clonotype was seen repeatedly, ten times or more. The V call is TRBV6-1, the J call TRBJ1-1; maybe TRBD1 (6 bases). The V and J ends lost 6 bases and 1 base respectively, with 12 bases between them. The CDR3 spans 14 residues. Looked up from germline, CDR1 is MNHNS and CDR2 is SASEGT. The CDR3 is CASRLDRENTEAFF. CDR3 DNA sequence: TGTGCCAGCAGGTTGGACAGAGAGAACACTGAAGCTTTCTTT.

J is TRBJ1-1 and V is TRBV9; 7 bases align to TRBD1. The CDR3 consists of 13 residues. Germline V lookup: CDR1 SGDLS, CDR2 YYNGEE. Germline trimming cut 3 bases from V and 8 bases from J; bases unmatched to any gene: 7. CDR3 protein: CASSADRREEAFF. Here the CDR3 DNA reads TGTGCCAGCAGCGCGGACAGGAGGGAAGAAGCTTTCTTT.

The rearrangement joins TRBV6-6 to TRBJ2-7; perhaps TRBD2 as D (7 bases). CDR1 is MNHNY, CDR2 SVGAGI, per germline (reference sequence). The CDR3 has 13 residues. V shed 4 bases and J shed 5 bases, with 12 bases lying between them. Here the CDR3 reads CASSWQGTNEQYF. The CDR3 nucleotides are TGTGCCAGCAGTTGGCAGGGGACTAACGAGCAGTACTTC.

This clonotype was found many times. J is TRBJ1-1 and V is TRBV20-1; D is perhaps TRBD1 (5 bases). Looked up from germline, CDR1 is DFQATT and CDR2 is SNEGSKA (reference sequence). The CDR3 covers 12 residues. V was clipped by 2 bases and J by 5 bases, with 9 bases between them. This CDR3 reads CSARPTGTEAFF. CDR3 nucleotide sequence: TGCAGTGCTAGACCCACAGGAACTGAAGCTTTCTTT.

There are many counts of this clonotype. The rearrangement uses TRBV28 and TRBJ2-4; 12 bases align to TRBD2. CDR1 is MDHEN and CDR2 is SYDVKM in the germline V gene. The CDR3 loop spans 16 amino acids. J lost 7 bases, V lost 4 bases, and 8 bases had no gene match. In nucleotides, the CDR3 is TGTGCCAGCAGTTCCCCGACTAGCGGGAGTAGTAACATTCAGTACTTC. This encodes CASSSPTSGSSNIQYF. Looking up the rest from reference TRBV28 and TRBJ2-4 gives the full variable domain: DVKVTQSSRYLVKRTGEKVFLECVQDMDHENMFWYRQDPGLGLRLIYFSYDVKMKEKGDIPEGYSVSREKKERFSLILESASTNQTSMYLCASSSPTSGSSNIQYFGAGTRLSVL.

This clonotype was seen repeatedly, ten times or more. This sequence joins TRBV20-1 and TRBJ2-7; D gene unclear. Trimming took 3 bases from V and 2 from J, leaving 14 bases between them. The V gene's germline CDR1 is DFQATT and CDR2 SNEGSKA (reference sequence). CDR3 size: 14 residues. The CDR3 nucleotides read TGCAGTGCTAGCCCCGGCTTCCTGACCTACGAGCAGTACTTC. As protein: CSASPGFLTYEQYF.

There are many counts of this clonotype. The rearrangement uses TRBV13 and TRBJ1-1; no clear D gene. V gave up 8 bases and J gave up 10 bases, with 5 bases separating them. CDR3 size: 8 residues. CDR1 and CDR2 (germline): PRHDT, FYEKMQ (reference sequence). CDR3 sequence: CASDSAFF. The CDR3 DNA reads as TGTGCCAGCGATTCAGCTTTCTTT.

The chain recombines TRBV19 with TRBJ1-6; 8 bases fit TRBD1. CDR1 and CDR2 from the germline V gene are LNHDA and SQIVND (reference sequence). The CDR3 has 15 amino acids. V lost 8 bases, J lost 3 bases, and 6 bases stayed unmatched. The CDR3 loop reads CASRQGSGYNSPLHF. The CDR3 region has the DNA TGTGCCAGTCGACAGGGGTCGGGCTATAATTCACCCCTCCACTTT.

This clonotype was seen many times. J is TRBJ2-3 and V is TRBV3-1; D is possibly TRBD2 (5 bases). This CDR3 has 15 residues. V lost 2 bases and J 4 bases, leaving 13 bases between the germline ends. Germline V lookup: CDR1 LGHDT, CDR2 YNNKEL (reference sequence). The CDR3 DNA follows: TGTGCCAGCAGCCAAACAACTAGTACGGCAGATACGCAGTATTTT. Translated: CASSQTTSTADTQYF.

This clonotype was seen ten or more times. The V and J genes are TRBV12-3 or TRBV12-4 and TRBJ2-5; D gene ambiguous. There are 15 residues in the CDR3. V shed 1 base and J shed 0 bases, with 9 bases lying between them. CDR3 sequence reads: CASSLGQAYQETQYF. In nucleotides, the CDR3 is TGTGCCAGCAGTTTAGGGCAGGCGTACCAAGAGACCCAGTACTTC.